The rows below give T cell receptor beta chains drawn from one sample of a study of CD4 and CD8 cells across lung adenocarcinoma regions. TCRdb reanalysed the PCR reads using MiXCR and keeps one entry per CDR3 protein. The sample lists 4,500 to 5,500 distinct CDR3 sequences, 35% to 50% occurring once. Sample: CD4+ T cells from the margin of a lung tumor. The receptors derive from a female donor with lung adenocarcinoma. The CD4 and CD8 labels of this study may be unreliable. Each CDR3 is given with its conserved first and last residue.

cdr3_length,v_call,j_call,cdr3_aa
10,TRBV23-1,TRBJ2-4,CARVSDEQYF
12,TRBV6-1,-,CASRGDTETQYF
13,TRBV7-8,TRBJ2-1,CASSAQTSSTILF
19,TRBV15,TRBJ2-1,CATSRGNNLASGRNNEQFF
16,TRBV27,TRBJ2-1,CASSPGPGQGRNEQFF
16,TRBV27,TRBJ1-2,CASSLYPPTRPHGYTF
17,TRBV6-1,TRBJ2-1,CASSEANPGSSYNEQFF
14,TRBV6-1,TRBJ2-5,CASSPGLTQDTQYF
15,TRBV5-1,TRBJ2-3,CASSLPGQGTDTQYF
16,TRBV25-1,-,CASSELNWREAYEQYF
16,TRBV6-1,TRBJ2-1,CASSVPGLADYNEQFF
14,TRBV6-1,TRBJ2-6,CASSEIGGAYVLYF
17,TRBV6-5,TRBJ2-5,CASSYSIRDRGRNEQYF
15,TRBV6-4,TRBJ2-3,CASGGGRGGKDTQYF
16,TRBV7-2,TRBJ2-2,CASSLGRLPYTGELFF
13,TRBV27,TRBJ2-2,CASSRDSTGELFF
14,TRBV6-1,TRBJ2-3,CASRSGRALGTQYF
18,TRBV4-2,TRBJ2-3,CASSQGTSGRYPTDTQYF
13,TRBV6-1,-,CASNWMGQVEQYF
15,TRBV6-1,TRBJ2-1,CASSERLAGAYEQFF
12,TRBV27,TRBJ2-1,CASTGTVGEQFF
17,TRBV6-5,TRBJ2-1,CASSYSVQAAPTGEQFF
15,TRBV3-1,TRBJ2-1,CASSPRLAGGNEQFF
12,TRBV27,TRBJ2-3,CASSPGSDTQYF
17,TRBV6-1,TRBJ2-2,CASSRYNDRLNTEALYF
13,TRBV6-5,TRBJ2-1,CASSWAVNNEQFF
19,TRBV3-1,TRBJ2-6,CASSHASPGLSSGANVLTF
12,TRBV6-1,-,CASSGDIGAQYF
14,TRBV6-5,-,CASSSLQRRSEQYF
14,TRBV10-2,TRBJ2-1,CASSAVQLINEQFF
15,TRBV6-5,-,CASSYSSDLAYEQYF
15,TRBV24-1,TRBJ2-5,CATSGGQGKGETQYF
15,TRBV27,TRBJ2-5,CASRPTRATGETQYF
14,TRBV6-1,TRBJ1-2,CASTLDRGHYGYTF
15,TRBV6-1,TRBJ2-5,CASSEEVTGLETQYF
16,TRBV27,TRBJ1-4,CASSQTTGPPNEKLFF
15,TRBV23-1,TRBJ2-1,CASSLGRPEYNEQFF
14,TRBV10-1,-,CASSEEQMSPEQYF
13,TRBV11-2,TRBJ2-1,CASSPGPYNEQFF
13,TRBV10-1,TRBJ2-4,CASSEEALKEQYF
16,TRBV25-1,TRBJ2-1,CASSGARGSSYNEQFF